These T cell receptor beta chains were read from a single sample in a study of CXCR3-negative and CXCR3-positive naive CD8 T cells. TCRdb reanalyzed the 5' RACE reads, giving one entry per CDR3 protein sequence and no DNA. The sample's table shows 150,000 or so distinct CDR3 sequences. Specimen: naive CXCR3+ CD8+ T cells from blood. Receptors originate from a human donor in good health. Some clones in this sample may be carry-over from other donors' samples. CDR3s include the opening cysteine and the closing phenylalanine or tryptophan. Fields, in order: V gene, CDR3 length, J gene, CDR3 protein.

TRBV9	15	TRBJ2-7	CASSVVATPVDEQYF
TRBV21-1	15	TRBJ2-2	CASSTRGLNTGELFF
TRBV3-1	15	TRBJ2-7	CASRTGQGRSYEQYF
TRBV19	13	TRBJ2-7	CASATGVSYEQYF
TRBV27	12	TRBJ1-1	CASRGMNTEAFF
TRBV20-1	14	TRBJ2-2	CSARLGQDFGELFF
TRBV4-2	12	TRBJ2-7	CASSQTEYEQYF
TRBV15	17	TRBJ2-3	CATSRGGPGTGGDTQYF
TRBV3-1	17	TRBJ2-7	CASSQDGRGPSSYEQYF
TRBV19	14	TRBJ2-5	CASSMLPVQETQYF
TRBV24-1	17	TRBJ2-1	CATSDYDSGSKINEQFF